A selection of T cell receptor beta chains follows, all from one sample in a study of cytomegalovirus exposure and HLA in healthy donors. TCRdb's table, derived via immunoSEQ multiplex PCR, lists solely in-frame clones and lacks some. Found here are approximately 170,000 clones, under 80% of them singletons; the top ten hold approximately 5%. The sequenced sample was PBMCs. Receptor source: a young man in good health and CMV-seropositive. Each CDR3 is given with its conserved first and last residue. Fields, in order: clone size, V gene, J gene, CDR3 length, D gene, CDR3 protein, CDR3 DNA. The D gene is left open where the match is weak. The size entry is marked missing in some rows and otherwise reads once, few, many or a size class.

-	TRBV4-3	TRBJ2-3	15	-	CASSQRASFEDTQYF	TGCGCCAGCAGCCAAAGGGCTAGCTTCGAGGATACGCAGTATTTT
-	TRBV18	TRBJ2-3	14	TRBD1	CASSPDRGTDTQYF	TGTGCCAGCTCACCGGACAGGGGAACAGATACGCAGTATTTT
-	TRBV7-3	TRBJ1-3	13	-	CASSHPSGNTIYF	TGTGCCAGCAGCCATCCCTCTGGAAACACCATATATTTT
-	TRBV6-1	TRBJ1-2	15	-	CASSETVREDYGYTF	TGTGCCAGCAGTGAAACGGTCAGGGAGGACTATGGCTACACCTTC
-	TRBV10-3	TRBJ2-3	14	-	CAISTALGGDTQYF	TGTGCCATCTCTACGGCGCTAGGGGGAGATACGCAGTATTTT
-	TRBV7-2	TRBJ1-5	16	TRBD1	CASSLKGRGSNQPQHF	TGTGCCAGCAGCTTAAAGGGCAGGGGGAGCAATCAGCCCCAGCATTTT
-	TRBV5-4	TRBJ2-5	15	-	CASSLPGVGKETQYF	TGTGCCAGCAGCCTCCCGGGGGTGGGAAAAGAGACCCAGTACTTC
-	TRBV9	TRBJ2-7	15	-	CASSIGTPGSYEQYF	TGTGCCAGCAGCATCGGGACTCCCGGCTCCTACGAGCAGTACTTC
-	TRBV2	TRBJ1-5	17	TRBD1	CASRGDSLAYSNQPQHF	TGTGCCAGCAGGGGGGACAGCCTTGCTTATAGCAATCAGCCCCAGCATTTT
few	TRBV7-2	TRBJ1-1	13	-	CASSLTANTEAFF	TGTGCCAGCAGTTTGACAGCGAACACTGAAGCTTTCTTT
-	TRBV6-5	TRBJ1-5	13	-	CASSTGYYQPQHF	TGTGCCAGCAGTACAGGGTACTATCAGCCCCAGCATTTT
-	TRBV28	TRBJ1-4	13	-	CASRTATNEKLFF	TGTGCCAGCAGGACAGCAACTAATGAAAAACTGTTTTTT
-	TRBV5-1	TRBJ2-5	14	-	CASSPRGSGETQYF	TGCGCCAGCAGCCCGAGGGGGTCGGGGGAGACCCAGTACTTC
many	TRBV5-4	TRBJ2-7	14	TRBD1	CASSLLTGGYEQYF	TGTGCCAGCAGCTTGTTGACAGGGGGCTACGAGCAGTACTTC
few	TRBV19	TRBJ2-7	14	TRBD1	CASSTRDRYYEQYF	TGTGCCAGTAGTACCCGGGACAGATACTACGAGCAGTACTTC
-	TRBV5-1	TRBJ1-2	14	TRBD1	CASSGGTALYGYTF	TGCGCCAGCAGCGGAGGGACAGCTCTCTATGGCTACACCTTC
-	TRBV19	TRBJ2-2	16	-	CASRALSRGDIIELFF	TGTGCCAGTAGAGCGTTGAGTAGGGGTGATATAATTGAGCTGTTTTTT
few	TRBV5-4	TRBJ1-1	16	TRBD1	CASSLGQGAGDTEAFF	TGTGCCAGCAGCTTGGGACAGGGGGCGGGGGACACTGAAGCTTTCTTT
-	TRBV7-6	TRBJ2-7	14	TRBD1	CAGSSRTGPYEQYF	TGTGCCGGCAGCTCTAGGACAGGGCCCTACGAGCAGTACTTC
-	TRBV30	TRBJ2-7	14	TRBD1	CAWMGTGSSYEQYF	TGTGCCTGGATGGGGACAGGGAGCTCCTACGAGCAGTACTTC
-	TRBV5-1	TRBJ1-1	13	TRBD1	CASSFITGGRAFF	TGCGCCAGCAGCTTTATAACAGGGGGTAGGGCTTTCTTT
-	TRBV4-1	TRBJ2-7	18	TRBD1	CASSQLLTDRGFSYEQYF	TGCGCCAGCAGCCAACTTCTAACCGACAGGGGATTCTCCTACGAGCAGTACTTC
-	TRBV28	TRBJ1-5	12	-	CASRTNTGPWHF	TGTGCCAGCAGAACCAACACAGGGCCCTGGCATTTT
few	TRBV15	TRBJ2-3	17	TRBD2	CATSRRASGRSTDTQYF	TGTGCCACCAGCCGAAGGGCTAGCGGGAGGAGCACAGATACGCAGTATTTT
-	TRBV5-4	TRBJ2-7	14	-	CASSPQGGLYGQYF	TGTGCCAGCAGCCCTCAGGGAGGACTTTATGGGCAGTACTTC
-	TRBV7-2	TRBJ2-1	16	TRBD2	CASSLVPSGRLNEQFF	TGTGCCAGCAGCTTAGTGCCTAGCGGGAGGCTCAATGAGCAGTTCTTC
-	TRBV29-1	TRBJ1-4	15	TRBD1	CSVAEDRGRGEKLFF	TGCAGCGTTGCCGAGGACAGGGGAAGAGGTGAAAAACTGTTTTTT
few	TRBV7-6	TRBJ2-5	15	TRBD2	CASSQLAGLQETQYF	TGTGCCAGCAGCCAACTAGCGGGGCTACAAGAGACCCAGTACTTC
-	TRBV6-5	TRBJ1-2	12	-	CASSSGVYGYTF	TGTGCCAGCAGTTCCGGGGTCTATGGCTACACCTTC
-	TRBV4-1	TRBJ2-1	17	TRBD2	CASSPGRGRATYNEQFF	TGCGCCAGCAGCCCAGGTCGTGGGAGGGCGACTTACAATGAGCAGTTCTTC
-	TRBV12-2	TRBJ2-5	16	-	CASRPVYRCGRETQYF	-
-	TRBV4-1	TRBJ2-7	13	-	CASSQDIGLEQYF	TGCGCCAGCAGCCAAGATATCGGACTCGAGCAGTACTTC
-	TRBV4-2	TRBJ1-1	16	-	CASSQAQDFMNTEAFF	TGTGCCAGCAGCCAAGCACAGGATTTCATGAACACTGAAGCTTTCTTT
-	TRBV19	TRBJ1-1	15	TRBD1	CASRLDRRPNTEAFF	TGTGCCAGTAGATTGGACAGGAGACCAAACACTGAAGCTTTCTTT
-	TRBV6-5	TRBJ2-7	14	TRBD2	CASSYGGGIDEQYF	TGTGCCAGCAGTTATGGGGGGGGGATCGACGAGCAGTACTTC
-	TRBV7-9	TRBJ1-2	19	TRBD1	CASSSLTRDRGRIIYGYTF	TGTGCCAGCAGCTCCCTTACCCGGGACAGGGGGCGTATAATCTATGGCTACACCTTC
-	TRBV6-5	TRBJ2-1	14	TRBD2	CATLAGLAYNEQFF	TGTGCCACCTTAGCGGGATTAGCTTACAATGAGCAGTTCTTC
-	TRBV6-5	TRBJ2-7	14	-	CASSLRLQSYEQYF	TGTGCCAGCAGTCTCAGACTACAGTCCTACGAGCAGTACTTC
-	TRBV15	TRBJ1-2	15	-	CATSSPRGRNYGYTF	TGTGCCACCAGCAGTCCCAGGGGCAGAAACTATGGCTACACCTTC
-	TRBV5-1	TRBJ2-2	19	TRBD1	CASSRDAGTGGANTGELFF	TGCGCCAGCAGCCGTGACGCCGGGACAGGGGGCGCCAACACCGGGGAGCTGTTTTTT
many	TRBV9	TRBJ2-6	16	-	CASSVGDNSGANVLTF	TGTGCCAGCAGCGTAGGGGACAACTCTGGGGCCAACGTCCTGACTTTC
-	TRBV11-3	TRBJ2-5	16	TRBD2	CASSLEGAGGVGTQYF	TGTGCCAGCAGCTTAGAAGGAGCGGGGGGAGTAGGGACCCAGTACTTC